What follows are 14 T cell receptor beta chains derived from one specimen sequenced in a study of tumor and adjacent non-tumor tissue in lung cancer. Three rounds of nested PCR, following a modified ARM-PCR protocol, produced the TCRbeta library. TCRdb processed the multiplex PCR reads anew with MiXCR; each CDR3 protein has one entry. The sample lists approximately 76,000 distinct CDR3 sequences, about two thirds seen once, with around 12% in the top ten. RNA was extracted from bulk tissue without any cell sorting. Sequenced input: lung tumor tissue. Receptor source: a woman between 65 and 79 years old with non-small cell lung cancer.

This chain connects TRBV7-9 to TRBJ2-1; 13 positions agree with TRBD2. Germline-derived CDR1 and CDR2 are SEHNR and FQNEAQ (reference sequence). The CDR3 covers 16 residues. The V and J ends lost 3 bases and 5 bases, in that order; junction bases with no gene match: 4. This CDR3 reads CASSFGLAGENNEQFF. The DNA of the CDR3 is TGTGCCAGCAGCTTTGGACTAGCGGGGGAAAACAATGAGCAGTTCTTC.

The V and J genes are TRBV4-1 and TRBJ2-5; tentatively, D is TRBD1 (5 bases). CDR3 length: 13 residues. With 9 bases removed from V and 11 bases from J, the gap between germline ends came to 22 bases. Germline values: CDR1 MGHRA, CDR2 YSYEKL. The CDR3 here is CARSLGHSDTQYF. The CDR3 DNA reads TGCGCCAGGAGTTTAGGACATTCCGATACTCAGTACTTC.

In regard to this clonotype: A junction end diverges from the germline sequence, so it may reflect a read error. The J gene is TRBJ2-3, the V gene TRBV12-3 or TRBV12-4; either TRBD1 or TRBD2 may supply D (5 bases each). The CDR3 consists of 17 residues. CDR3 coding DNA: TGTGCCAGCAGTTTAGGGGGCCCAAGGGGAGCCACAGATATGCAGTATTTT. It translates to CASSLGGPRGATDMQYF.

The CDR3 reads CVSSSLAGGSPSDTQYF. The CDR3 DNA reads TGTGTCAGTAGTTCTTTAGCGGGAGGGTCCCCCTCAGATACGCAGTATTTT. The V and J genes are TRBV28 and TRBJ2-3, with 11 bases fitting TRBD2. The CDR3 totals 17 residues. Germline CDR1 and CDR2: MDHEN and SYDVKM.

Points on this clonotype: At one end the junction does not follow the germline gene, possibly because of a read error. V usage is TRBV20-1 and J usage is TRBJ2-7; TRBD2 agrees at 8 bases. This CDR3 comprises 17 residues. Looked up from germline, CDR1 is DFQATT and CDR2 is SNEGSKA (reference sequence). DNA of the CDR3: TGTAGTGCTACGGGACTAGGGAGAGGCTCGGGGAATTACGTGCAGTACTTC. Translating gives CSATGLGRGSGNYVQYF.

On this clonotype itself: At one end the junction does not follow the germline gene, possibly because of a read error. This rearrangement joins TRBV6-2 or TRBV6-3 to TRBJ2-7, with no clear D. Germline V gives CDR1 MNHEY, CDR2 SVGEGT. The CDR3 is made up of 11 amino acids. In DNA, the CDR3 is TGTGCCAGCAGTCCCTCCAACGAGCAGCACTTC. Its protein is CASSPSNEQHF.

In its sample, this clonotype ranks as medium-sized (0.01 to 0.1%). The chain combines TRBV11-3 with TRBJ1-1, with 8 bases aligning to TRBD1. CDR3 length: 14 amino acids. Looked up from germline, CDR1 is SGHNT and CDR2 is YENEEA. The J segment lost 3 bases and the V segment lost 4 bases, leaving 4 bases of the junction unmatched. For the CDR3, the DNA is TGTGCCAGCAGCTCAGGACAGGGCTACACTGAAGCTTTCTTT. Translation: CASSSGQGYTEAFF.

For this clonotype: The junction does not match germline at one end; this may be a read error. This chain joins TRBV6-5 and TRBJ2-3; 8 nucleotides agree with TRBD2. The germline CDR1 and CDR2 sequences are MNHEY and SVGAGI. CDR3 length: 15 amino acids. This CDR3 is CASSYSAGDQDTHYF. In DNA, the CDR3 is TGTGCCAGCAGCTACTCAGCGGGAGATCAAGATACGCACTATTTT.

Concerning this clonotype itself: Germline is not matched at one junction end, which may reflect a read error. The rearrangement joins TRBV11-2 to TRBJ1-6, with D possibly matching TRBD1 (6 bases). The CDR3 is made up of 16 amino acids. Germline CDR1 reads SGHAT; CDR2 reads FQNNGV. The CDR3 DNA reads as TGTGCCAGCAGCTTCTCGGGACACAACTATAATTTACCCCTCCACTTT. Its protein product is CASSFSGHNYNLPLHF.

The V gene is TRBV12-3 or TRBV12-4, the J gene TRBJ2-1, with TRBD1 identical over 10 bases. This CDR3 comprises 15 residues. The junction had 6 bases not matched to a gene; V was cut back by 5 bases and J by 5 bases. CDR3 sequence: CASSPRTGGHNEQFF. In DNA form, the CDR3 reads TGTGCCAGCAGTCCCCGGACAGGGGGGCACAATGAGCAGTTCTTC.

The sample holds one count of this clonotype. One junction end does not reproduce the germline sequence, and a read error may be involved. This rearrangement joins TRBV20-1 to TRBJ2-1; weak D call: TRBD1 (6 bases). Germline CDR1 reads DFQATT; CDR2 reads SNEGSKA (reference sequence). This CDR3 region has 15 residues. The CDR3 region has the DNA TGCAGTACTAGAGGGGGACGCCATTTATCCACTGAGCAGTTCTTC. Its protein is CSTRGGRHLSTEQFF.

This clonotype was seen more than once but under ten times. One end of the junction fails to match germline, which may point to a read error. Written as DNA, the CDR3 is TGTCCCATCAGTGATCTCGTGGGACTAGCGGGAGGGAGCCGCACAGACACGCAGTATTTT. Residues: CPISDLVGLAGGSRTDTQYF. This chain joins TRBV10-3 and TRBJ2-3; TRBD2 aligns across 16 bases. This CDR3 spans 20 amino acids. Germline V gene sequence: CDR1 ENHRY, CDR2 SYGVKD.

This clonotype was recorded a few times. At one end the junction does not follow the germline gene, possibly because of a read error. This chain uses TRBV5-4 with TRBJ2-7, with D tentatively TRBD1 (6 bases). The CDR3 is 14 amino acids. From germline, CDR1 is SGHNT and CDR2 YYREEE (reference sequence). CDR3 sequence: CASSIRDNSCEQYF. DNA for the CDR3: TGTGCCAGCAGCATCCGGGACAACTCCTGCGAGCAGTACTTC.

Notes on this clonotype: The junction does not match germline at one end; this may be a read error. The chain combines TRBV13 with TRBJ2-5, with 7 bases that match TRBD2. This CDR3 region has 16 residues. Germline values: CDR1 PRHDT, CDR2 FYEKMQ (reference sequence). The CDR3 is CAISARQAGSGETQYF. CDR3 in DNA: TGTGCCATCAGCGCGCGACAAGCGGGGTCGGGGGAGACCCAGTACTTC.